This TCR beta chain was profiled in a study of OX40 agonist ivuxolimab in advanced cancers. Context from the whole study: The costimulatory receptor OX40 (CD134) was targeted by ivuxolimab, a fully human IgG2 agonistic monoclonal antibody. Intravenous ivuxolimab was administered to patients every 2 weeks at six dose levels: 0.01, 0.1, 0.3, 1.5, 3 and 10 mg/kg. Of the approximately 50 dose-escalation patients, hepatocellular carcinoma was present in about 20, melanoma in around 15, renal cell carcinoma in 9 and head and neck cancer in 9. In the dose-escalation cohort, around four fifths of patients were male, and the mean age was roughly 60 years, with a range of 23 to 79. Prior anti-PD-1, anti-PD-L1 or anti-CTLA-4 therapy was permitted, and checkpoint inhibitors had been received by approximately 39% of dose-escalation patients. Three dose-escalation patients achieved partial responses, one with hepatocellular carcinoma and two with cutaneous melanoma. Peripheral TCRbeta sequencing was intended to test whether TCR sequence diversity was altered and clonal T-cell expansion was caused by ivuxolimab. The paper reports the monotherapy dose-escalation portion (N of about 56 patients) of the phase I ivuxolimab trial. Findings and caveats that apply to the study as a whole: After ivuxolimab, more expanded clones were found on average in CD8+ T cells than in CD4+ T cells. At doses of 0.1 to 3.0 mg/kg, clonal expansion of both CD4+ and CD8+ blood T cells was observed from baseline to week 6. Low levels of normalized T-cell clonal expansion were also seen in some patients who did not respond. Partial responders in the 0.1-3.0 mg/kg groups had among the lowest normalized peripheral clonal expansion, especially among CD8+ T cells. The antigen specificity of the clonally expanded peripheral T cells was not determined.

CDR1 SGHRS and CDR2 YFSETQ are derived from the germline V gene. V is cut back by 7 bases and J by 2 bases, with 9 bases in the junction unmatched. The CDR3 sequence holds 15 residues, the cysteine and phenylalanine included. Only CDR3 DNA is held: 45 bases, read in frame from base 1. The trial excluded patients who had a history of autoimmune disease or who were on systemic immunosuppression. Peripheral blood for TCR sequencing was collected from all dose cohorts at baseline, on cycle 4 day 1, and on cycle 7 day 1. The samples were taken from a phase I, first-in-human, multicenter, open-label dose-escalation trial of ivuxolimab. Adults with locally advanced or metastatic melanoma, renal cell, hepatocellular, or head and neck squamous cell carcinoma were enrolled in the trial. Before TCR sequencing, CD4+ and CD8+ T cells were separately sorted from peripheral blood. With respect to this clone: This clone's antigen is unknown. The input lacks base qualities; no much larger clone sits a single base away.

Genomic DNA was extracted from sorted cells for sequencing of the TCRbeta CDR3 region. The immunoSEQ Assay was used to sequence the TCRbeta CDR3 regions. In its TCRdb copy, this immuneACCESS table keeps in-frame sequences only and misses some clones. Where compared with another copy, unresolved V genes explain less than half of these, and the others have no known cause. Across this sample there are tens of thousands of clones, with 80% to 90% seen only once. The ten largest clones represent approximately 5% of the sample. The origin of this receptor is an adult with an advanced solid tumor such as melanoma, head and neck, liver or kidney cancer. This receptor chain uses TRBV5-1 and TRBJ2-5; the central 9 bases match TRBD2. Material: CD4+ or CD8+ T cells sorted from blood, obtained in a trial of the OX40 agonist ivuxolimab. The CDR3 has the sequence CASGTAGLAQETQYF. The DNA is TGCGCCAGCGGTACTGCAGGACTAGCGCAAGAGACCCAGTACTTC.